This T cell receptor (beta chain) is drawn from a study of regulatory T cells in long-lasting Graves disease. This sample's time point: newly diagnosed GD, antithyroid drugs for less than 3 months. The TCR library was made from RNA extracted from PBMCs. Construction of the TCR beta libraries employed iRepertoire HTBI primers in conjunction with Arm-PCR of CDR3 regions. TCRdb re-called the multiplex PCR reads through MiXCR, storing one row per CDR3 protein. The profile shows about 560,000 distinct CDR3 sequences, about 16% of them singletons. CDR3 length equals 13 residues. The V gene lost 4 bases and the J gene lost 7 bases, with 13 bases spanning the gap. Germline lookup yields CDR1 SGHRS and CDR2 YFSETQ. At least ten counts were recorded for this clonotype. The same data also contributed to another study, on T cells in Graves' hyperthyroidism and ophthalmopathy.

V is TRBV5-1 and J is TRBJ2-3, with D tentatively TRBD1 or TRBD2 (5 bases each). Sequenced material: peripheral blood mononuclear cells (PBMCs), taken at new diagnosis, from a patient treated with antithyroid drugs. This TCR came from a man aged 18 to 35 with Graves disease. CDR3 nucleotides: TGCGCCAGCAGCCGGGACCGCATCTATACGCAGTATTTT. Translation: CASSRDRIYTQYF.